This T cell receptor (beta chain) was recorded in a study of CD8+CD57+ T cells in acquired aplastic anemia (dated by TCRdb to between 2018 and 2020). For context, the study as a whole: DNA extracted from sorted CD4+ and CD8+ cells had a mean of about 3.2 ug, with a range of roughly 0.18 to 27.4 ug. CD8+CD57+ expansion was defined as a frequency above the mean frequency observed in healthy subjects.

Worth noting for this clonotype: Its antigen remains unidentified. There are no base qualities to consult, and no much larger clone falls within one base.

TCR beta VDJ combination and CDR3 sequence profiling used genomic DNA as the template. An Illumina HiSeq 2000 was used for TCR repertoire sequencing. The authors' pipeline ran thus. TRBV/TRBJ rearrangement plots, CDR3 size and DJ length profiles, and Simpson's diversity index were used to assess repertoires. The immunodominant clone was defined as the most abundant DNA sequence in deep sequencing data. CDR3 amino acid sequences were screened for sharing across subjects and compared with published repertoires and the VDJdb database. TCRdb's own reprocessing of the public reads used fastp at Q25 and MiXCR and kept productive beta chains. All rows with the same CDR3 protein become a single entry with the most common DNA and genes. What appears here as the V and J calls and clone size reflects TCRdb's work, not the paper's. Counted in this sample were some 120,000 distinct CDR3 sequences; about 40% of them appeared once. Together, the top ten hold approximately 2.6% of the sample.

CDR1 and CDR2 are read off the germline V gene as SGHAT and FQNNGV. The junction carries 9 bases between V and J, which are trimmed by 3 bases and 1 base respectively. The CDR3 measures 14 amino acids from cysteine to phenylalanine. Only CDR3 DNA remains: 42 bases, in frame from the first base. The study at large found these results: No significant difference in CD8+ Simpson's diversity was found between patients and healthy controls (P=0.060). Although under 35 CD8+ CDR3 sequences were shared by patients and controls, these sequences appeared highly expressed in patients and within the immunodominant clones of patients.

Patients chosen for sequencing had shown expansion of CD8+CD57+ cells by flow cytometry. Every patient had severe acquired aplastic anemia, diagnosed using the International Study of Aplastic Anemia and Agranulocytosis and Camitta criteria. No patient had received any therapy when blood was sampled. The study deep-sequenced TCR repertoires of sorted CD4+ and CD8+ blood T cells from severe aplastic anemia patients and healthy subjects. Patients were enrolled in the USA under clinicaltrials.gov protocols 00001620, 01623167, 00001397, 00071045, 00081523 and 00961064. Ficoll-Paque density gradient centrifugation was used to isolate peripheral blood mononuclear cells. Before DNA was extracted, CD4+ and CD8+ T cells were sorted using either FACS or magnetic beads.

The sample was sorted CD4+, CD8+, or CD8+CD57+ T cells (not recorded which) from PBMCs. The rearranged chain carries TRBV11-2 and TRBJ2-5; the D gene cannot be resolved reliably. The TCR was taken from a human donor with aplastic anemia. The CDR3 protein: CASSLVAAQETQYF. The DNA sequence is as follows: TGTGCCAGCAGCTTGGTGGCAGCCCAAGAGACCCAGTACTTC.